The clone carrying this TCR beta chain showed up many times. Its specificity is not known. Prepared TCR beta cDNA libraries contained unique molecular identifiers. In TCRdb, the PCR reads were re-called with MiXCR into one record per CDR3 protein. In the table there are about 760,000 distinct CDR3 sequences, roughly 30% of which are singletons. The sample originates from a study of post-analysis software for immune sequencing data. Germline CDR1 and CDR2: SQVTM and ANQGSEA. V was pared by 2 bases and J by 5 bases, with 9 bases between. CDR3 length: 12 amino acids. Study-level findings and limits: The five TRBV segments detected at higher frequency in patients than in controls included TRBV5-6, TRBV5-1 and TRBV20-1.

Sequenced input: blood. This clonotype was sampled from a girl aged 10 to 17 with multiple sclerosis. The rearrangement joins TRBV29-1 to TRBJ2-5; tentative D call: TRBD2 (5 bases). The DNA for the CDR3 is TGCAGCGTTGAAAGTCCGGGGGAGACCCAGTACTTC. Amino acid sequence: CSVESPGETQYF.